Listed below are T cell receptor beta chains from one sample, sequenced in a study of Ad26.COV2.S vaccination and SARS-CoV-2 variants. Clones were read by immunoSEQ multiplex PCR, and TCRdb kept only the in-frame ones, dropping some. In the table there are 510,000 or so clones, 87% of which are singletons. The sequencing here drew on peripheral blood, taken in a trial of Ad26.COV2.S vaccine versus placebo. All receptors come from a person between 18 and 65 years old who received the Ad26.COV2.S COVID-19 vaccine or a placebo. Each CDR3 is given with its conserved first and last residue. The D gene is left open where the match is weak. Clone size, where shown, is once, few, many, or a class for clones that have expanded.

V gene,clone size,J gene,D gene,CDR3 DNA,CDR3 protein
TRBV6-1,NA,TRBJ2-5,TRBD1,TGTGCCAGCAGTGAACCCAACAGGGGGCGTTTGGTACCCGGTTCGGGGACCCAGTACTTC,CASSEPNRGRLVPGSGTQYF
TRBV6-2/TRBV6-3,NA,TRBJ1-2,NA,TGTGCCAGCAGCCCCTGGTCAGGGGAGCATAATGGCTACACCTTC,CASSPWSGEHNGYTF
TRBV9,NA,TRBJ1-2,TRBD1,TGTGCCAGCAGCGCAATTTCACAGGGGCTAAATGGCTACACCTTC,CASSAISQGLNGYTF
TRBV5-5,NA,TRBJ2-7,NA,TGTGCCAGCAGCCCATCCGGCAGGAGCTCCTACGAGCAGTACTTC,CASSPSGRSSYEQYF
TRBV29-1,once,TRBJ2-3,TRBD2,TGCAGCGTAATGGCCCCGAAGCGGGGAAGCACAGATACGCAGTATTTT,CSVMAPKRGSTDTQYF
TRBV6-2/TRBV6-3,NA,TRBJ2-7,TRBD2,TGTGCCAGCAGTTACGAGGGACTAGCGGGAGGTTACGAGCAGTACTTC,CASSYEGLAGGYEQYF
TRBV7-8,few,TRBJ1-6,NA,TGTGCCAGCAGCTTAGGAGGGAATAATTCACCCCTCCACTTT,CASSLGGNNSPLHF
TRBV30,NA,TRBJ2-1,NA,TGTGCCTGGAAATTCGAGTATGAGCAGTTCTTC,CAWKFEYEQFF
TRBV28,NA,TRBJ1-5,TRBD1,TGTGCCAGCAGTTTACTTCGGACAGGGCTTTCTCAGCCCCAGCATTTT,CASSLLRTGLSQPQHF
TRBV18,once,TRBJ1-2,NA,TGTGCCAGCTCACCCCTAACGGGGCAGGGCCCAGGATTTTTTTATGGCTACACCTTC,CASSPLTGQGPGFFYGYTF
TRBV10-3,NA,TRBJ2-3,NA,TGTGCCATCAGTGATTTCGGCACAGGGTTGGGAGATACGCAGTATTTT,CAISDFGTGLGDTQYF
TRBV11-2,NA,TRBJ2-2,TRBD2,TGTGCCAGCAGGCTAAGCGGGAGGGGCACCGGGGAGCTGTTTTTT,CASRLSGRGTGELFF
TRBV19,NA,TRBJ2-2,NA,TGTGCCAGTAAGTTGGACCCCCCGACCGGGGAGCTGTTTTTT,CASKLDPPTGELFF
TRBV15,once,TRBJ2-7,NA,TGTGCCACCAGCAGTTCCAACACCAACGAGCAGTACTTC,CATSSSNTNEQYF
TRBV6-2/TRBV6-3,NA,TRBJ2-1,NA,TGTGCCAGCACCCCAGGGGTATCCTACAATGAGCAGTTCTTC,CASTPGVSYNEQFF
TRBV29-1,NA,TRBJ1-2,TRBD1,TGCAGCGGACAGGGGAACTATGGCTACACCTTC,CSGQGNYGYTF
TRBV29-1,NA,TRBJ2-5,NA,TGCAGCGTTGACTCTAGTCTGTCGACCCAGTACTTC,CSVDSSLSTQYF
TRBV4-3,NA,TRBJ1-4,NA,TGCGCCAGCAGCCCTGAACAGGGAGCTAATGAAAAACTGTTTTTT,CASSPEQGANEKLFF
TRBV28,NA,TRBJ1-6,NA,TGTGCCAGCAGTTTACTGGGCTGGTCACCCCTCCACTTT,CASSLLGWSPLHF
TRBV7-9,NA,TRBJ2-1,TRBD1,TGTGCCAGCAGCTATGGACAGGGTGATGCTGAGCAGTTCTTC,CASSYGQGDAEQFF
TRBV15,once,TRBJ2-1,TRBD2,TGTGCCACCAGCAGCGTCTTAGTTACGGGAGGAACCAATGAGCAGTTCTTC,CATSSVLVTGGTNEQFF
TRBV25-1,NA,TRBJ1-2,NA,TGTGCCAGCGGGGGGCAGGCCCAAGGTGGCTACACCTTC,CASGGQAQGGYTF
TRBV28,once,TRBJ2-3,TRBD1,TGTGCCAGCAGAGCCGGGACAGCGTACACAGATACGCAGTATTTT,CASRAGTAYTDTQYF
TRBV28,NA,TRBJ2-7,TRBD1,TGTGCCAGCAGTTCCCCCCCCGGGACAGGGCGCTACGAGCAGTACTTC,CASSSPPGTGRYEQYF